The 20 T cell receptor beta chains presented below share a single source sample, sequenced in a study of tumor and adjacent non-tumor tissue in lung cancer. Three rounds of nested PCR, following a modified ARM-PCR protocol, produced the TCRbeta library. TCRdb analysed the multiplex PCR reads with MiXCR anew, one entry per CDR3 protein. The sample lists more than 85,000 distinct CDR3 sequences, 84% occurring once. RNA was extracted from bulk tissue without any cell sorting. Sequencing input: lung tumor tissue. These receptors all come from a man in his 70s with non-small cell lung cancer.

About this clonotype: A junction end diverges from the germline sequence, so it may reflect a read error. The chain uses TRBV29-1 and TRBJ1-2; D is unclear. This CDR3 comprises 13 residues. The germline CDR1 and CDR2 sequences are SQVTM and ANQGSEA. CDR3 sequence (DNA): TGCGGCGTTCTCCTGACGGGAGCCTATGGTTACACCTTC. Protein: CGVLLTGAYGYTF. Drawing the rest from reference TRBV29-1 and TRBJ1-2, the complete variable domain is SAVISQKPSRDICQRGTSLTIQCQVDSQVTMMFWYRQQPGQSLTLIATANQGSEATYESGFVIDKFPISRPNLTFSTLTVSNMSPEDSSIYLCGVLLTGAYGYTFGSGTRLTVV.

Comment on this clonotype: A junction boundary mismatches the germline segment, possibly from a read error. V gene TRBV11-2 combines with J gene TRBJ2-3, with no clear D. Germline values: CDR1 SGHAT, CDR2 FQNNGV. CDR3 length equals 13 residues. The CDR3 loop reads CATSVRSIDTHYF. The DNA of the CDR3 is TGTGCCACGTCTGTTCGGAGCATAGATACGCATTATTTT. Looking up the rest from reference TRBV11-2 and TRBJ2-3 gives the full variable domain: EAGVAQSPRYKIIEKRQSVAFWCNPISGHATLYWYQQILGQGPKLLIQFQNNGVVDDSQLPKDRFSAERLKGVDSTLKIQPAKLEDSAVYLCATSVRSIDTHYFGPGTRLTVL.

This clonotype appeared a single time. Sequence at one end of the junction differs from germline and may be a read error. The rearrangement uses TRBV6-2 or TRBV6-3 and TRBJ2-7; TRBD2 is a possible D gene (7 bases). This CDR3 contains 13 residues. CDR1 and CDR2 from the germline V gene are MNHEY and SVGEGT. The CDR3 sequence: CASIRGADYKQYF. The DNA of the CDR3 is TGTGCCAGCATACGGGGGGCCGACTACAAGCAGTACTTC.

For this clonotype: This may be a read error, as it is one base from a much larger clone. The chain uses TRBV20-1 and TRBJ1-5; 10 nucleotides align to TRBD1. There are 15 residues in the CDR3. Germline V CDR1 and CDR2: DFQATT, SNEGSKA (reference sequence). CDR3 protein: CIASFRDRGYQPQHF. CDR3 bases: TGCATTGCTAGCTTCCGGGACAGGGGATACCAGCCCCAGCATTTT.

Turning to this clonotype: The junction differs from germline at one of its ends, possibly a read error. The V gene is TRBV4-2, the J gene TRBJ2-1; 7 nucleotides line up with TRBD1. Germline-derived CDR1 and CDR2 are LGHNA and YNFKEQ. The CDR3 totals 16 residues. CDR3 sequence: CTSNQVGDSSYNEQFF. CDR3 coding DNA: TGTACCAGCAACCAAGTAGGGGACAGCTCCTACAATGAGCAGTTCTTC.

On this clonotype itself: A junction boundary mismatches the germline segment, possibly from a read error. The V and J genes are TRBV19 and TRBJ2-2, with a weak D call TRBD2 (7 bases). CDR3 length: 17 amino acids. Per the germline V gene, CDR1 is LNHDA and CDR2 is SQIVND (reference sequence). The CDR3 nucleotides are TGTACCAGTAGTAAGACTGCTTCTGGGGGGGCCACCGGGGGGCTGTTTTTT. Its translation is CTSSKTASGGATGGLFF.

Remarks on this clonotype: The junction differs from germline at one of its ends, possibly a read error. J is TRBJ2-7 and V is TRBV28; a possible D gene is TRBD2 (5 bases). The V gene's germline CDR1 is MDHEN and CDR2 SYDVKM. This CDR3 contains 16 residues. The CDR3 region has the DNA TGTACCAGCAGTTTGAGAGGGATACCTTTAGCATGGGAGCAGTACTTC. Translated, it gives CTSSLRGIPLAWEQYF.

The chain links TRBV6-2 or TRBV6-3 to TRBJ1-2, with no clear D. This CDR3 contains 16 residues. Germline assignment: CDR1 MNHEY and CDR2 SVGEGT. The V end was cut by 2 bases, the J end by 5 bases, with 18 bases between. As DNA, the CDR3 is TGTGCCAGCAGTTACGCTCACAGTTTCTTGAAGTATGGCTACACCTTC. It yields the protein CASSYAHSFLKYGYTF.

Points on this clonotype: One end of the junction varies from germline; a read error may be responsible. This chain uses TRBV6-2 or TRBV6-3 with TRBJ2-1; 8 nucleotides agree with TRBD2. CDR1 and CDR2 (germline): MNHEY, SVGEGT. This CDR3 contains 15 residues. The CDR3 sequence is CVSSSGLGNINEQFF. In DNA, the CDR3 is TGTGTCAGCAGTTCGGGACTAGGCAATATCAATGAGCAGTTCTTC.

The V and J genes are TRBV6-1 and TRBJ2-1, with D perhaps matching TRBD2 (6 bases). V was shortened by 1 base and J by 6 bases, with 19 bases between the two germline ends. Germline V gene lookup returns CDR1 MNHNS and CDR2 SASEGT. The CDR3 runs to 17 residues. The CDR3 DNA reads as TGTGCCAGCAGTGAAGACGTGGGACTCTTCGGATTCAATGAGCAGTTCTTC. Protein product: CASSEDVGLFGFNEQFF.

This clonotype showed up many times. The chain combines TRBV12-5 with TRBJ1-1; D gene unclear. The CDR3 consists of 18 residues. Germline CDR1 and CDR2: LGHNT and FRNRAP. Trimming removed 1 base at V and 2 bases at J, with 20 bases between. The CDR3 DNA is TGTGCTAGTGGTTTGGCCCTCTCCGGGGTCGGAGGAAACACTGAAGCTTTCTTT. Its translation is CASGLALSGVGGNTEAFF.

The CDR3 sequence is CASIKVSVEGRAQYF. The CDR3 DNA reads TGTGCCAGCATTAAAGTCTCCGTGGAGGGTCGGGCCCAGTACTTC. V usage is TRBV28 and J usage is TRBJ2-5; weak D call: TRBD2 (6 bases). Germline CDR1 reads MDHEN; CDR2 reads SYDVKM. Trimming stripped 7 bases from V and 9 bases from J, with 24 bases between. CDR3 length: 15 amino acids. Full variable domain (missing parts from reference TRBV28 and TRBJ2-5): DVKVTQSSRYLVKRTGEKVFLECVQDMDHENMFWYRQDPGLGLRLIYFSYDVKMKEKGDIPEGYSVSREKKERFSLILESASTNQTSMYLCASIKVSVEGRAQYFGPGTRLLVL.

The chain uses TRBV13 and TRBJ2-7; possibly TRBD2 for D (6 bases). Germline V gene sequence: CDR1 PRHDT, CDR2 FYEKMQ (reference sequence). This CDR3 has 13 residues. The ends were cut back, 2 bases at V and 10 bases at J, with 15 bases in the middle. The chain's CDR3 is CASSLTTGDEQYF. The CDR3 coding sequence is TGTGCCAGCAGCTTAACCACGGGGGATGAACAGTACTTC.

This chain links TRBV14 with TRBJ1-4; D is undetermined. Trimming cost V 1 base and J 6 bases, with 12 bases left between them. Germline CDR1 SGHDN, CDR2 FVKESK. The CDR3 totals 15 residues. The CDR3 loop is CASSQVLVLDEKLFF. CDR3 sequence (DNA): TGTGCCAGCAGCCAAGTTTTGGTGTTAGATGAAAAACTGTTTTTT.

This chain connects TRBV13 to TRBJ2-3; 7 nucleotides agree with TRBD2. Unmatched junction bases numbered 14, after V lost 5 bases and J lost 6 bases. The CDR3 loop spans 16 amino acids. Germline assignment: CDR1 PRHDT and CDR2 FYEKMQ (reference sequence). The CDR3 is CASSPWAAGSVDTQYF. CDR3 coding DNA: TGTGCCAGCAGCCCCTGGGCAGCGGGGTCCGTGGATACGCAGTATTTT.

The V call is TRBV11-2, the J call TRBJ1-2, with 8 bases identical to TRBD1. This CDR3 is built from 14 residues. Unmatched junction bases numbered 7, after V lost 6 bases and J lost 4 bases. Germline V gene lookup returns CDR1 SGHAT and CDR2 FQNNGV. Written as DNA, the CDR3 is TGTGCCAGCAGACTGACAGGGGATACCTATGGCTACACCTTC. Protein sequence: CASRLTGDTYGYTF.

On this clonotype: An end of the junction differs from the germline gene, which may be a read error. The rearrangement links TRBV11-2 to TRBJ2-2; D may be TRBD1 (6 bases). The CDR3 spans 15 residues. Germline V gene data show CDR1 as SGHAT and CDR2 as FQNNGV. CDR3 in amino acids: CTSSPLARGTGELFF. CDR3 bases: TGTACCAGCAGCCCCCTAGCAAGGGGGACCGGGGAGCTGTTTTTT.

The J gene is TRBJ2-5, the V gene TRBV7-9; D tentatively fits TRBD1 or TRBD2 (6 bases each). CDR3 size: 14 residues. V lost 6 bases, J lost 5 bases, and 16 bases lay in between. In germline, CDR1 is SEHNR, CDR2 FQNEAQ (reference sequence). The CDR3 loop reads CASRPWGAVETQYF. Here the CDR3 DNA reads TGTGCCAGCAGACCTTGGGGGGCTGTCGAGACCCAGTACTTC.

On this clonotype itself: Compared with germline, one end of the junction differs, possibly owing to a read error. The chain carries TRBV11-2 and TRBJ2-6; 11 nucleotides agree with TRBD1. The CDR3 has 18 residues. Germline CDR1 and CDR2: SGHAT and FQNNGV. CDR3 coding DNA: TGTGCCAGCAGCCCCGGGACAGGGGGTTCTCGTGGGACCAACATCCTGACTTTC. Protein product: CASSPGTGGSRGTNILTF.

The chain couples TRBV6-2 or TRBV6-3 to TRBJ1-5, with 8 bases aligning to TRBD1. Trimming cost V 2 bases and J 3 bases; bases outside gene matches: 9. Germline CDR1 MNHEY, CDR2 SVGEGT. The length of the CDR3 is 17 residues. The DNA for the CDR3 is TGTGCCAGCAGTTACCGCACAGGGGGGCGTTTCAATCAGCCCCAGCATTTT. It yields the protein CASSYRTGGRFNQPQHF.